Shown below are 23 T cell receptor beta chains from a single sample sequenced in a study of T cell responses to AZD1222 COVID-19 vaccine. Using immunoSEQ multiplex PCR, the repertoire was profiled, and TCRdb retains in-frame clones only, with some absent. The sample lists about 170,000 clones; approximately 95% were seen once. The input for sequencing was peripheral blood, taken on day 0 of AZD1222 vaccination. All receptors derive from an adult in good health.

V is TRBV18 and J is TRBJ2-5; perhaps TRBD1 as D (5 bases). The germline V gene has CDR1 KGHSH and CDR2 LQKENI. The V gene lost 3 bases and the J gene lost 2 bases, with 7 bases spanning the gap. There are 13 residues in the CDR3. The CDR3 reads CASSPRQQETQYF. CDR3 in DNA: TGTGCCAGCTCACCCAGACAGCAAGAGACCCAGTACTTC.

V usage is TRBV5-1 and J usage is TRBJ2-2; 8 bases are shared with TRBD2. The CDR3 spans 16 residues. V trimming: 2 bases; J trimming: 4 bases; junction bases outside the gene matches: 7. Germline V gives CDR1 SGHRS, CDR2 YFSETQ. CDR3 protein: CASSFGGAGGTGELFF. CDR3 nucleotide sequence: TGCGCCAGCAGCTTCGGGGGGGCCGGTGGCACCGGGGAGCTGTTTTTT. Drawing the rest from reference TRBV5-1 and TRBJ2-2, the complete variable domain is KAGVTQTPRYLIKTRGQQVTLSCSPISGHRSVSWYQQTPGQGLQFLFEYFSETQRNKGNFPGRFSGRQFSNSRSEMNVSTLELGDSALYLCASSFGGAGGTGELFFGEGSRLTVL.

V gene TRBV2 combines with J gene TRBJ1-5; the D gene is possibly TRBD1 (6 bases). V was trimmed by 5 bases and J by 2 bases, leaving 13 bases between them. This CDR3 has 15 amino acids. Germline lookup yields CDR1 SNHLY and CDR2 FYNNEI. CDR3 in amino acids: CASSSQGSGNQPQHF. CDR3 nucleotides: TGTGCCAGCAGTTCCCAGGGGAGTGGCAATCAGCCCCAGCATTTT.

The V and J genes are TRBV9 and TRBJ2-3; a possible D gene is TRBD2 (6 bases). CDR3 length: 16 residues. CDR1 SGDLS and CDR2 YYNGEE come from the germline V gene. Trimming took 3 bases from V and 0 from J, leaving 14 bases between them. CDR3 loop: CASSAGGTVSTDTQYF. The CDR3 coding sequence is TGTGCCAGCAGCGCCGGAGGGACGGTTAGCACAGATACGCAGTATTTT.

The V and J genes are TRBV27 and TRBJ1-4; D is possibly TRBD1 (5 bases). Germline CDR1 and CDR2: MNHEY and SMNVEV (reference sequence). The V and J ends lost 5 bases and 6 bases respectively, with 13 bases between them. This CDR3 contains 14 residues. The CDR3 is CASSRTGQHEKLFF. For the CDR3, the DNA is TGTGCCAGCAGTCGAACAGGTCAACATGAAAAACTGTTTTTT.

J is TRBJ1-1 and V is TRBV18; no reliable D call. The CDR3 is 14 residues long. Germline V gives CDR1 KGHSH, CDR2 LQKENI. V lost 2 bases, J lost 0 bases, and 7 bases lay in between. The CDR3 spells CASSPELLNTEAFF. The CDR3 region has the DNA TGTGCCAGCTCACCAGAGTTGTTGAACACTGAAGCTTTCTTT.

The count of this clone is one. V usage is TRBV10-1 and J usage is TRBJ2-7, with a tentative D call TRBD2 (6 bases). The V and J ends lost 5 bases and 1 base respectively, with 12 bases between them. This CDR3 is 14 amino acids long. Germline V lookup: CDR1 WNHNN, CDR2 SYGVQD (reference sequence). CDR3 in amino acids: CASSPSGDSYEQYF. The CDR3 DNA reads TGCGCCAGCAGTCCCTCGGGGGATTCCTACGAGCAGTACTTC.

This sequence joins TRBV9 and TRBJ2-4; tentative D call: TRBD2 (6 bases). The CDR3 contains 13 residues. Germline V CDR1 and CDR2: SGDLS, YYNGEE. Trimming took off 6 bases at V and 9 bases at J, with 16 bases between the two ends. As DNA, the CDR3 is TGTGCCAGCAACCAGAGGGGAGCGGGCATTCAGTACTTC. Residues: CASNQRGAGIQYF.

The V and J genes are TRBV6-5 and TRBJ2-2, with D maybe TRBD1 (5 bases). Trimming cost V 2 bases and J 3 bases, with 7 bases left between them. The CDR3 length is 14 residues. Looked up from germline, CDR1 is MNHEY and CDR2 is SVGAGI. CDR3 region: CASSYRGYTGELFF. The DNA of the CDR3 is TGTGCCAGCAGTTACAGGGGTTACACCGGGGAGCTGTTTTTT.

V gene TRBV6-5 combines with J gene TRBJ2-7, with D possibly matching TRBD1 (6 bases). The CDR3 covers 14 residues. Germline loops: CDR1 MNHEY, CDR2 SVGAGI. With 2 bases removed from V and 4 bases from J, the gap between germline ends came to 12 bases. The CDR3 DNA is TGTGCCAGCAGTTACGACGGACAGCGTTACGAGCAGTACTTC. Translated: CASSYDGQRYEQYF.

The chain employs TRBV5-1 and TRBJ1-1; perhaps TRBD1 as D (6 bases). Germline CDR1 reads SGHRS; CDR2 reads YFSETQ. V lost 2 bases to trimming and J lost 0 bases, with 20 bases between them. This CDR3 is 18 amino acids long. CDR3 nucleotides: TGCGCCAGCAGCTTATATCCAGGGGTAGTCTCAATGAACACTGAAGCTTTCTTT. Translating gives CASSLYPGVVSMNTEAFF.

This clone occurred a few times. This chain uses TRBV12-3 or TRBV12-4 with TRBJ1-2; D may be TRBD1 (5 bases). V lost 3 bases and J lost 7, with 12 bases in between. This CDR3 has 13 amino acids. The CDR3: CASSFGGSGGYTF. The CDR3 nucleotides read TGTGCCAGCAGTTTTGGGGGATCGGGTGGCTACACCTTC.

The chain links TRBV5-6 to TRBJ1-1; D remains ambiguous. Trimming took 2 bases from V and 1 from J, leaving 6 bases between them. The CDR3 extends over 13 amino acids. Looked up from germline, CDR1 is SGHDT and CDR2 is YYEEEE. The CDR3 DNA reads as TGTGCCAGCAGCTTCGACTGGAACACTGAAGCTTTCTTT. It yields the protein CASSFDWNTEAFF.

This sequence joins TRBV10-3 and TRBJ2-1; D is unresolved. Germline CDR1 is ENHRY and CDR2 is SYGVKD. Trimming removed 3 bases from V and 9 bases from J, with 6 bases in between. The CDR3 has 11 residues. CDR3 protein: CAISEESEQFF. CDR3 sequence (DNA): TGTGCCATCAGTGAAGAGTCTGAGCAGTTCTTC.

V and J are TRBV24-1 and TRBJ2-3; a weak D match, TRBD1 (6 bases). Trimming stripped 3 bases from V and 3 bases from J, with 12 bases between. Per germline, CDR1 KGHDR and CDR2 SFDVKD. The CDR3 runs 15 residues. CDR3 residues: CATSDAGAPTDTQYF. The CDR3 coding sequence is TGTGCCACCAGTGATGCAGGGGCTCCGACAGATACGCAGTATTTT.

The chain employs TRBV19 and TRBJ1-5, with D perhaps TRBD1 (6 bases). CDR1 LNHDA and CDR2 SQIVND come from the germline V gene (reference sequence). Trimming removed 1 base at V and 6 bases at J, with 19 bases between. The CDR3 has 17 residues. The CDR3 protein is CASSIVLDTGSGQPQHF. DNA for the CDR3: TGTGCCAGTAGTATAGTGCTGGATACAGGGTCGGGTCAGCCCCAGCATTTT.

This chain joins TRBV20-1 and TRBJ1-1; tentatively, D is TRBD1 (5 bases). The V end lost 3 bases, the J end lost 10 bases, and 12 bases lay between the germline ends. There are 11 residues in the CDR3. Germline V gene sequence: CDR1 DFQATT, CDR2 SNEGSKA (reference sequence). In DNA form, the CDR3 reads TGCAGTGCTAGGTCACAGGTGGGAGCTTTCTTT. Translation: CSARSQVGAFF.

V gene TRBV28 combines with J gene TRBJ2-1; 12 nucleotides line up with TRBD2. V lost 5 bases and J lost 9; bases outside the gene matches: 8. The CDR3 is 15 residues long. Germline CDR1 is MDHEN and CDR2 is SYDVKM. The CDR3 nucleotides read TGTGCCAGCAGTCCTAGCGGGAGGGCCTGGGTTGAGCAGTTCTTC. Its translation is CASSPSGRAWVEQFF.

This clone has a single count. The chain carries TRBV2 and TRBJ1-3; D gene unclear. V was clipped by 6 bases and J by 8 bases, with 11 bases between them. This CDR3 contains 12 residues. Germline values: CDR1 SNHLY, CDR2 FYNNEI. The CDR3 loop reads CASSGPRDTIYF. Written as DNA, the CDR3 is TGTGCCAGCAGCGGGCCGAGAGACACCATATATTTT. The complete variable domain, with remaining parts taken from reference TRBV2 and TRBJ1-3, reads EPEVTQTPSHQVTQMGQEVILRCVPISNHLYFYWYRQILGQKVEFLVSFYNNEISEKSEIFDDQFSVERPDGSNFTLKIRSTKLEDSAMYFCASSGPRDTIYFGEGSWLTVV.

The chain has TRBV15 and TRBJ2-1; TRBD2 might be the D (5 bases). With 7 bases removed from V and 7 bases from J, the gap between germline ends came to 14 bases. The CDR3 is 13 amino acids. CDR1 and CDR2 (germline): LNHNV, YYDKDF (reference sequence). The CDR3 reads CATNWDRGNEQFF. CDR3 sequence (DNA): TGTGCCACCAATTGGGATCGAGGGAATGAGCAGTTCTTC.

CDR3 in amino acids: CASTTAGGGETQYF. Written as DNA, the CDR3 is TGTGCCAGCACCACCGCGGGGGGAGGAGAGACCCAGTACTTC. V is TRBV3-1 (or the pseudogene TRBV3-2) and J is TRBJ2-5; 8 bases are shared with TRBD2. The CDR3 has 14 amino acids. The germline CDR1 and CDR2 sequences are LGHDT and YNNKEL (reference sequence). Trimming took 7 bases from V and 4 from J; bases not matched to a gene: 8.

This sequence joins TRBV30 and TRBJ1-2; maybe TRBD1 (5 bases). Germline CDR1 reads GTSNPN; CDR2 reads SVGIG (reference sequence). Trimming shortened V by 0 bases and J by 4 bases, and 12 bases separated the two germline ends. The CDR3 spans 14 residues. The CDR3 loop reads CAWSVGGTAYGYTF. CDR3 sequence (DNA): TGTGCCTGGAGTGTAGGCGGGACGGCCTATGGCTACACCTTC.

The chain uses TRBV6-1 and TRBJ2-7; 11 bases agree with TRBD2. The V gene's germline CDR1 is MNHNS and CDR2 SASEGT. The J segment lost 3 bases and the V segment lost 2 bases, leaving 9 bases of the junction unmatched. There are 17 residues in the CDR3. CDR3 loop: CASSEIVVGLAGYEQYF. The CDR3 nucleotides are TGTGCCAGCAGTGAAATTGTAGTTGGACTAGCGGGCTACGAGCAGTACTTC.